What follows are 3 T cell receptor beta chains derived from one specimen sequenced in a study of blood T cells in healthy people across ages. Alongside a J-beta primer mix, a sample-barcoded 5' primer served in a second PCR lasting 7 to 11 cycles. TCRdb used MiXCR to reprocess the 5' RACE reads, holding one entry per CDR3 protein. Among about 1 million distinct CDR3 sequences listed, 45% were seen once. The sample consisted of blood. These receptors originate from a woman aged 60 to 75 in good health.

This chain links TRBV11-1 with TRBJ1-1; D is ambiguous. The CDR3 contains 16 residues. Trimming shortened V by 4 bases and J by 1 base, and 16 bases separated the two germline ends. CDR1 SGHAT and CDR2 FQDESV come from the germline V gene (reference sequence). The CDR3 bases are TGTGCCAGCAGCTCTACACTGGGAAAAGAGAACACTGAAGCTTTCTTT. Translation gives CASSSTLGKENTEAFF.

This clonotype showed up just a few times. The chain links TRBV7-7 to TRBJ2-1; TRBD2 agrees at 8 bases. Germline V gene lookup returns CDR1 SSHAT and CDR2 FNYEAQ (reference sequence). Unmatched junction bases numbered 7, after V lost 3 bases and J lost 9 bases. The length of the CDR3 is 14 residues. CDR3 bases: TGTGCCAGCAGCTTCCGTCGGGAGGGATCTGAGCAGTTCTTC. Encoded protein: CASSFRREGSEQFF.

Ten or more counts support this clonotype. The rearrangement links TRBV12-3 or TRBV12-4 to TRBJ2-7; 11 bases are shared with TRBD1. The trim removed 3 bases at V and 8 bases at J, leaving 12 bases unmatched. The CDR3 length is 16 residues. CDR3 sequence reads: CASSFIVQDRGQKQYF. CDR3 nucleotides: TGTGCCAGCAGTTTTATTGTCCAGGACAGGGGGCAGAAGCAGTACTTC.